This T cell receptor (beta chain) was sequenced during a study of T cells after yellow fever vaccination. About this clonotype: What it binds is not known.

TCRdb re-called the 5' RACE reads through MiXCR, storing one row per CDR3 protein. Altogether roughly 300,000 distinct CDR3 sequences are present, 6.8% being singletons, with the ten largest covering over 15%. Study outcomes and limitations: A weaker but faster secondary response was observed, peaking on day 5 versus 15.

Germline CDR1 is SGHTA and CDR2 is FQGNSA. The V and J ends lost 2 bases and 0 bases respectively, with 11 bases between them. The CDR3 is 15 amino acids. The chain recombines TRBV7-2 with TRBJ2-7; D is ambiguous. Sequenced here: PBMCs, sampled approximately 47 days after the first yellow fever vaccination. This TCR was recovered from a young man who received the YFV17D yellow fever vaccine. CDR3 DNA sequence: TGTGCCAGCAGCTTAACGGCCAGGAGCTCCTACGAGCAGTACTTC. It yields the protein CASSLTARSSYEQYF.